A selection of T cell receptor beta chains follows, all from one sample in a study of blood T cell repertoires in COVID-19. Measured with immunoSEQ multiplex PCR; TCRdb has only the in-frame clones, and not every one. The sample has about 75,000 clones, more than 80% seen once. Specimen: peripheral blood. Receptor source: a human donor in a cohort sampled during active COVID-19. The CDR3 runs from the conserved cysteine through the conserved F or W. Each record gives: clone size, CDR3 length, V gene, J gene, D gene, CDR3 DNA, CDR3 protein. The D gene is left open where the match is weak. Not every row has a clone size; where given, it reads once, few, many or a size class.

abundance: .
len: 15
v_gene: TRBV11-2
j_gene: TRBJ2-5
d_gene: .
CDR3nt: TGTGCCAGCAGCTCGTTGGGCAGGTCACAAGAGACCCGGTACTTC
CDR3aa: CASSSLGRSQETRYF

abundance: .
len: 16
v_gene: TRBV15
j_gene: TRBJ1-5
d_gene: TRBD1
CDR3nt: TGTGCCACCAGCAGAGACGGACAGGGGGCAAATCAGCCCCAGCATTTT
CDR3aa: CATSRDGQGANQPQHF

abundance: .
len: 15
v_gene: TRBV19
j_gene: TRBJ1-2
d_gene: .
CDR3nt: TGTGCCAGTAGTATAGGTCGGGGGAACGACTATGGCTACACCTTC
CDR3aa: CASSIGRGNDYGYTF

abundance: .
len: 13
v_gene: TRBV7-9
j_gene: TRBJ1-1
d_gene: .
CDR3nt: TGTGCCAGCAGCACCGGTATGAACACTGAAGCTTTCTTT
CDR3aa: CASSTGMNTEAFF

abundance: once
len: 13
v_gene: TRBV5-4
j_gene: TRBJ2-5
d_gene: .
CDR3nt: TGTGCCAGCAGCCAACAGGACCAAGAGACCCAGTACTTC
CDR3aa: CASSQQDQETQYF

abundance: .
len: 16
v_gene: TRBV7-8
j_gene: TRBJ2-3
d_gene: TRBD1
CDR3nt: TGTGCCAGCAGCCCCCGACAGGGGATGGGGACAGATACGCAGTATTTT
CDR3aa: CASSPRQGMGTDTQYF

abundance: .
len: 23
v_gene: TRBV19
j_gene: TRBJ2-1
d_gene: TRBD2
CDR3nt: TGTGCCAGTAGCGAGAGGACTAGCGGGGGAGGACCTCCAACTCACAGCTCCTACAATGAGCAGTTCTTC
CDR3aa: CASSERTSGGGPPTHSSYNEQFF

abundance: .
len: 14
v_gene: TRBV19
j_gene: TRBJ1-4
d_gene: .
CDR3nt: TGTGCCAGTAGTATCCAGGAAGCGGGAGAAAAACTGTTTTTT
CDR3aa: CASSIQEAGEKLFF

abundance: .
len: 11
v_gene: TRBV7-8
j_gene: TRBJ2-7
d_gene: .
CDR3nt: TGTGCCAGCAGTCTTACTACCGAGCAGTACTTC
CDR3aa: CASSLTTEQYF

abundance: .
len: 15
v_gene: TRBV6-6
j_gene: TRBJ2-2
d_gene: TRBD1
CDR3nt: TGTGCCAGCAGCCCCCAAGTACAGGGGCCCGGGGAGCTGTTTTTT
CDR3aa: CASSPQVQGPGELFF

abundance: .
len: 16
v_gene: TRBV6-6
j_gene: TRBJ1-1
d_gene: TRBD1
CDR3nt: TGTGCCAGCAGCCGGTCGGCCCAGGGGGCTCCTGCTGAAGCTTTCTTT
CDR3aa: CASSRSAQGAPAEAFF

abundance: .
len: 13
v_gene: TRBV7-9
j_gene: TRBJ1-1
d_gene: .
CDR3nt: TGTGCCAGCAGCTTACAAGGGGGAACTGAAGCTTTCTTT
CDR3aa: CASSLQGGTEAFF

abundance: once
len: 14
v_gene: TRBV6-4
j_gene: TRBJ1-2
d_gene: .
CDR3nt: TGTGCCAGCAGTGACGGTGGGACTCGCTATGGCTACACCTTC
CDR3aa: CASSDGGTRYGYTF

abundance: .
len: 15
v_gene: TRBV6-5
j_gene: TRBJ2-1
d_gene: TRBD2
CDR3nt: TGTGCCAGCAGGGGAGGAGCGGGGGGGCCAAGGGAGCAGTTCTTC
CDR3aa: CASRGGAGGPREQFF

abundance: .
len: 13
v_gene: TRBV30
j_gene: TRBJ1-4
d_gene: .
CDR3nt: TGTGCCTGGAGTGTACGAGAGAATGAAAAACTGTTTTTT
CDR3aa: CAWSVRENEKLFF

abundance: .
len: 14
v_gene: TRBV6-5
j_gene: TRBJ2-1
d_gene: .
CDR3nt: TGTGCCAGCAGTCGTCCGGGGGCCTACAATGAGCAGTTCTTC
CDR3aa: CASSRPGAYNEQFF

abundance: once
len: 15
v_gene: TRBV30
j_gene: TRBJ1-2
d_gene: .
CDR3nt: TGTGCCTGGAGTGTAATGTCAAGCCGTTCTAGGGGCTACACCTTC
CDR3aa: CAWSVMSSRSRGYTF

abundance: .
len: 14
v_gene: TRBV30
j_gene: TRBJ1-5
d_gene: .
CDR3nt: TGTGCCTGGAGTGACAGGGCTTACAATCAGCCCCAGCATTTT
CDR3aa: CAWSDRAYNQPQHF

abundance: .
len: 20
v_gene: TRBV7-8
j_gene: TRBJ2-7
d_gene: TRBD2
CDR3nt: TGTGCCAGCAGCCACTCTATCGGACTAGCGGGGGGTCGATCAGCCTACGAGCAGTACTTC
CDR3aa: CASSHSIGLAGGRSAYEQYF

abundance: .
len: 13
v_gene: TRBV29-1
j_gene: TRBJ2-2
d_gene: .
CDR3nt: TGCAGCGTTGATACAGACGACCCCGGGGAGCTGTTTTTT
CDR3aa: CSVDTDDPGELFF

abundance: once
len: 18
v_gene: TRBV19
j_gene: TRBJ1-5
d_gene: TRBD1
CDR3nt: TGTGCCAGTAGTCCCGGACAGGGGGCGAGGTTGTTTCATCAGCCCCAGCATTTT
CDR3aa: CASSPGQGARLFHQPQHF

abundance: .
len: 13
v_gene: TRBV4-3
j_gene: TRBJ1-2
d_gene: .
CDR3nt: TGCGCCAGCAGCCCGGGGGGCGGCTATGGCTACACCTTC
CDR3aa: CASSPGGGYGYTF

abundance: .
len: 16
v_gene: TRBV5-4
j_gene: TRBJ1-1
d_gene: TRBD1
CDR3nt: TGTGCCAGCAGCCCATCCTTGACAGGGGCGAACACTGAAGCTTTCTTT
CDR3aa: CASSPSLTGANTEAFF

abundance: .
len: 12
v_gene: TRBV5-1
j_gene: TRBJ2-5
d_gene: .
CDR3nt: TGCGCCAGCAGCTCGACTTATGAGGCCCAGTACTTC
CDR3aa: CASSSTYEAQYF

abundance: once
len: 15
v_gene: TRBV9
j_gene: TRBJ1-3
d_gene: .
CDR3nt: TGTGCCAGCAGCGTAGAAGATAGCTCTGGAAACACCATATATTTT
CDR3aa: CASSVEDSSGNTIYF

abundance: once
len: 16
v_gene: TRBV30
j_gene: TRBJ2-3
d_gene: .
CDR3nt: TGTGCCTGGAGCGCCCTCCCACAGGGAGCCACAGATACGCAGTATTTT
CDR3aa: CAWSALPQGATDTQYF

abundance: .
len: 16
v_gene: TRBV5-1
j_gene: TRBJ2-1
d_gene: TRBD2
CDR3nt: TGCGCCAGCAGCTTGGGACTAGCGGCCTCGTACAATGAGCAGTTCTTC
CDR3aa: CASSLGLAASYNEQFF

abundance: .
len: 16
v_gene: TRBV20-1
j_gene: TRBJ1-5
d_gene: TRBD1
CDR3nt: TGCAGTGCTAGTCAGGGACAGGGTTCCGGCAATCAGCCCCAGCATTTT
CDR3aa: CSASQGQGSGNQPQHF

abundance: .
len: 12
v_gene: TRBV27
j_gene: TRBJ2-4
d_gene: .
CDR3nt: TGTGCCACCCGGGGTTCTGGGAACATTCAGTACTTC
CDR3aa: CATRGSGNIQYF

abundance: .
len: 18
v_gene: TRBV4-1
j_gene: TRBJ2-4
d_gene: TRBD1
CDR3nt: TGCGCCAGCAGCCACCCCAAGTGGACAGGGTTAGCCAAAAACATTCAGTACTTC
CDR3aa: CASSHPKWTGLAKNIQYF

abundance: .
len: 17
v_gene: TRBV5-1
j_gene: TRBJ1-6
d_gene: .
CDR3nt: TGCGCCAGCAGCTTGTTGACCCAGGGGCTCGGGAATTCACCCCTCCACTTT
CDR3aa: CASSLLTQGLGNSPLHF